The clone carrying this TCR beta chain was observed a few times. The antigen is not known. This sample was taken from a study of cytomegalovirus exposure and HLA in healthy donors. At collection, donors were nominally healthy, but unrecorded immune exposures were probable. General study results and limits: Later analysis found that TCR beta chains associated with HLA were more clonally expanded than other, equally common chains. As was reported, the classifier diagnosed cytomegalovirus status with high specificity and sensitivity. Analysis was carried out at a later point, and it linked a missense DCLRE1C variant to TCR beta V- and J-gene trimming.

This CDR3 is 14 amino acids long. The germline V gene has CDR1 SGHNT and CDR2 YYREEE (reference sequence). V shed 7 bases and J 2 bases; nucleotides not matched to a gene: 6. Primers for the PCR totalled 60 Vbeta and 13 Jbeta. Profiled with immunoSEQ multiplex PCR; TCRdb holds only in-frame clones, not every one. The data show 85,000 to 130,000 clones, over 60% seen once. The chain is built from TRBV5-4 and TRBJ2-3, with TRBD2 matching over 8 bases. The TCR comes from a female donor in good health and CMV-seropositive. Sequences were obtained from PBMCs. The CDR3 region has the DNA TGTGCCAGCCGCGGGCGGGGGGCCACAGATACGCAGTATTTT. Protein: CASRGRGATDTQYF.